This T cell receptor beta chain was captured in a study of T cells in Graves' hyperthyroidism and ophthalmopathy. Study as a whole: It was at initial diagnosis, before any treatment, that peripheral blood was collected. General observations from the study: Model output signaled ophthalmopathy a median roughly 6 months ahead of onset.

Ten or more counts support this clonotype. As yet, its antigen is unknown. Orbital computed tomography and thyroid ultrasound, together with serum TRAb and thyroxine and clinical symptoms, were used for diagnoses. The TCR beta CDR3 regions underwent amplification using RNA transcripts as the source. The HTBI primer set was used in a first-round RT-PCR of the TCR CDR3. TCRdb redid the calling of the multiplex PCR reads with MiXCR, one entry per CDR3 protein. The sample has some 420,000 distinct CDR3 sequences, roughly 15% seen once. With V trimmed by 5 bases and J by 1 base, 18 bases remained unmatched. Germline V gene sequence: CDR1 SGHVS, CDR2 FQNEAQ. This CDR3 spans 20 amino acids.

The J gene is TRBJ2-2, the V gene TRBV7-8, with 8 bases that match TRBD2. This clonotype was obtained from a woman aged 18-29 years with Graves' hyperthyroidism. Sequenced sample: blood. The CDR3 sequence is CASSGARFGGRSWNTGELFF. The CDR3 nucleotides are TGTGCCAGCAGCGGAGCGCGGTTTGGCGGGAGGTCCTGGAACACCGGGGAGCTGTTTTTT.